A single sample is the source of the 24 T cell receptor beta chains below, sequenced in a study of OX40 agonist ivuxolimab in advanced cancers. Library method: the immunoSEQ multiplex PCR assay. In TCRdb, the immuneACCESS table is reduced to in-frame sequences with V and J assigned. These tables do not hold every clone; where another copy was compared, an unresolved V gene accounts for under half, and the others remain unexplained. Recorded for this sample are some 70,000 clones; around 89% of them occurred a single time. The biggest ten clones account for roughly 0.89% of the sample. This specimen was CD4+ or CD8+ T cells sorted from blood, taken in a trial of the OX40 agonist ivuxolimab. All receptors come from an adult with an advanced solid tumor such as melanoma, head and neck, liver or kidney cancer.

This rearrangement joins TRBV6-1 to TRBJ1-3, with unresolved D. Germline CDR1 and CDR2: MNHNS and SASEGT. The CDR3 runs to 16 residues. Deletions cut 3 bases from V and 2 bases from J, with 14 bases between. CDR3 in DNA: TGTGCCAGCAGTGACCCCGAGAAGGCTGCTGGAAACACCATATATTTT. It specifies CASSDPEKAAGNTIYF.

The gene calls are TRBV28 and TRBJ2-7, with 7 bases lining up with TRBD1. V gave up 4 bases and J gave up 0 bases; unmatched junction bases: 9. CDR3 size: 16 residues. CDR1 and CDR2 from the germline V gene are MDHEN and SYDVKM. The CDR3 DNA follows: TGTGCCAGCAGTTCGTACCGGGACAGCAACTCCTACGAGCAGTACTTC. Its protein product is CASSSYRDSNSYEQYF.

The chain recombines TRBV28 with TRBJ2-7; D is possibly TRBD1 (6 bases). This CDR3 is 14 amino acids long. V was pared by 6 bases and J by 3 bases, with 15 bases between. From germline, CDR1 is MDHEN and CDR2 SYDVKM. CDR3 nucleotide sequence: TGTGCCAGCAGCCCTTTGAGGGGGTTCTACGAGCAGTACTTC. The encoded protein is CASSPLRGFYEQYF.

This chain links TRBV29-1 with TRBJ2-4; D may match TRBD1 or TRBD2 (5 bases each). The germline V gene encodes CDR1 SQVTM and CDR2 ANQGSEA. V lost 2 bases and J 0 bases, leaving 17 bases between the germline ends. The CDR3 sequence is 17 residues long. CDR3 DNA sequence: TGCAGCGTTGAAAAAGTGAGGGGCCTTCTAGCCAAAAACATTCAGTACTTC. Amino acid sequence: CSVEKVRGLLAKNIQYF.

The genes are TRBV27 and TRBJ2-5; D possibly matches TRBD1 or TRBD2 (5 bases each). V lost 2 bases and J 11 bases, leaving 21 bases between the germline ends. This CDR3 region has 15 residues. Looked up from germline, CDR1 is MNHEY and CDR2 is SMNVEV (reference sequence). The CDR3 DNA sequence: TGTGCCAGCAGTTTAAGTCAAAGGGGTCTGGGAGAGCAGTACTTC. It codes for CASSLSQRGLGEQYF.

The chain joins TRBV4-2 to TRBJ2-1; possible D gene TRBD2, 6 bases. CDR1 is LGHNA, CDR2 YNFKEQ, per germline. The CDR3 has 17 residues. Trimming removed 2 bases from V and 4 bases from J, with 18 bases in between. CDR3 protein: CASSQTRLDGSYNEQFF. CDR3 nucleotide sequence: TGTGCCAGCAGCCAAACACGACTAGATGGTTCGTACAATGAGCAGTTCTTC.

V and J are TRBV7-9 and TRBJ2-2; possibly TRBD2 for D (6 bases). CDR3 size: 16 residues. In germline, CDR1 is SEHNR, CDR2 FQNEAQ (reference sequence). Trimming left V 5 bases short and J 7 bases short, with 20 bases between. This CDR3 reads CASSTYGTVQDGELFF. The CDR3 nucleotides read TGTGCCAGCAGCACGTACGGGACTGTTCAAGACGGGGAGCTGTTTTTT.

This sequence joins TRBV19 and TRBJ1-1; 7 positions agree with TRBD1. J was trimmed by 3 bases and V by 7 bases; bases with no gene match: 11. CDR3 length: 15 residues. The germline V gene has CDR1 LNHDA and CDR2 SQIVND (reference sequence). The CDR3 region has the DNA TGTGCCAGTAAGGACGACAGGGAAGGCGACACTGAAGCTTTCTTT. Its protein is CASKDDREGDTEAFF.

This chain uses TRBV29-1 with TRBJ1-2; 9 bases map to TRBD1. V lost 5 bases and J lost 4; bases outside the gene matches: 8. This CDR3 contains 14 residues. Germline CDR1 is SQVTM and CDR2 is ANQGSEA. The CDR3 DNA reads TGCAGCGTTCTAATGGACAGGGGCGGCTATGGCTACACCTTC. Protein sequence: CSVLMDRGGYGYTF.

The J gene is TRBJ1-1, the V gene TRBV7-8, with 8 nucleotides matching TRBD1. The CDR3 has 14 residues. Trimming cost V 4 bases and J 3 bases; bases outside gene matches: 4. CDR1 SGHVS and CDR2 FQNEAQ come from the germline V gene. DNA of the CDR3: TGTGCCAGCAGCTCGGACAGGGATTACACTGAAGCTTTCTTT. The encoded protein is CASSSDRDYTEAFF.

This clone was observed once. DNA for the CDR3: TGCAGCGTCTACAGGGGAGGAAACATTCAGTACTTC. Translating gives CSVYRGGNIQYF. This chain joins TRBV29-1 and TRBJ2-4; D may be TRBD1 (7 bases). V lost 6 bases, J lost 6 bases, and 12 bases lay in between. The V gene's germline CDR1 is SQVTM and CDR2 ANQGSEA. This CDR3 spans 12 amino acids.

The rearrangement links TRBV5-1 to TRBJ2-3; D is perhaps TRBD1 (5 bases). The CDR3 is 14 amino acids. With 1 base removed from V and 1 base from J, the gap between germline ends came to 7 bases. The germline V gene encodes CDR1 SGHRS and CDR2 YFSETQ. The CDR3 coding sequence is TGCGCCAGCAGCTTGCAGGGTGGCACAGATACGCAGTATTTT. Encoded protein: CASSLQGGTDTQYF. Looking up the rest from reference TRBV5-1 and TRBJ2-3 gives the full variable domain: KAGVTQTPRYLIKTRGQQVTLSCSPISGHRSVSWYQQTPGQGLQFLFEYFSETQRNKGNFPGRFSGRQFSNSRSEMNVSTLELGDSALYLCASSLQGGTDTQYFGPGTRLTVL.

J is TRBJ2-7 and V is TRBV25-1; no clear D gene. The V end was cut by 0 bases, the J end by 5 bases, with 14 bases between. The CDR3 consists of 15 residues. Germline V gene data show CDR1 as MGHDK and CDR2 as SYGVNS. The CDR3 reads CASSEYPGFIHEQYF. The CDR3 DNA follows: TGTGCCAGCAGTGAATACCCAGGTTTTATCCACGAGCAGTACTTC.

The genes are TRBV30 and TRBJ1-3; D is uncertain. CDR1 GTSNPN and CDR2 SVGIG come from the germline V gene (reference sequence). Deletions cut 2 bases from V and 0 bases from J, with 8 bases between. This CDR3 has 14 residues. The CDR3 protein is CAWSKEISGNTIYF. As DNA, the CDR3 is TGTGCCTGGAGTAAAGAGATCTCTGGAAACACCATATATTTT.

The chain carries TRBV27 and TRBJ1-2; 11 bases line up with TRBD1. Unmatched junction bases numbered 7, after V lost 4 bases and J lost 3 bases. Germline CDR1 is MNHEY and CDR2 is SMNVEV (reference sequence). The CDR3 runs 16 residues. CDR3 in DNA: TGTGCCAGCAGTTCGTCATGGACAGGGGGCTACTATGGCTACACCTTC. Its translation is CASSSSWTGGYYGYTF.

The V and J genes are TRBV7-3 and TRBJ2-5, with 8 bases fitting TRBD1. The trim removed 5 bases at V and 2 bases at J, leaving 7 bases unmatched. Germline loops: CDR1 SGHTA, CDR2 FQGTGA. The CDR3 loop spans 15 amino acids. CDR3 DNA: TGTGCCAGCAGCCCCCAGACAGGGGCACAAGAGACCCAGTACTTC. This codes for CASSPQTGAQETQYF.

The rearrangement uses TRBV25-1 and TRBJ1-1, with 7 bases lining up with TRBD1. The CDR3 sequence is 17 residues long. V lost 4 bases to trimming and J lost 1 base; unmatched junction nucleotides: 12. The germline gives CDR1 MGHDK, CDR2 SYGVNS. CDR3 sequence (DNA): TGTGCCAGCAGTGTTTGTTGCTGGGGACAGAGGAACACTGAAGCTTTCTTT. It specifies CASSVCCWGQRNTEAFF.

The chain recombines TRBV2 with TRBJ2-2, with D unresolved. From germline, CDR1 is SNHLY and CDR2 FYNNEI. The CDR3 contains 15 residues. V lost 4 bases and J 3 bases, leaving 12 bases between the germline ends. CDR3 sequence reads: CASSVSGEHTGELFF. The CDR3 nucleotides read TGTGCCAGCAGTGTGTCAGGCGAACACACCGGGGAGCTGTTTTTT.

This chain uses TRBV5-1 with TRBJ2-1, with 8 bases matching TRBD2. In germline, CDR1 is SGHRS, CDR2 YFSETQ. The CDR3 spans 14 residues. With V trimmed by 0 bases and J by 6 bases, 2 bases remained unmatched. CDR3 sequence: CASSLGGTSNEQFF. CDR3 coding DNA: TGCGCCAGCAGCTTGGGGGGGACTAGCAATGAGCAGTTCTTC.

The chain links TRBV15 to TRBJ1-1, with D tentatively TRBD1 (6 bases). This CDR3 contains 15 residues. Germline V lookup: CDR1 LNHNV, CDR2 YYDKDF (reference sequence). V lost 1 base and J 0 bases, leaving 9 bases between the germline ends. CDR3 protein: CATSRGGQMNTEAFF. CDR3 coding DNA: TGTGCCACCAGCAGAGGGGGGCAGATGAACACTGAAGCTTTCTTT.

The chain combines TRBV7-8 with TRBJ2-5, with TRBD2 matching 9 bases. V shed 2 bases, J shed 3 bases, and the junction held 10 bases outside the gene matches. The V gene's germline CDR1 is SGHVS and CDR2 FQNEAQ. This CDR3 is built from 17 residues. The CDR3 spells CASSLRRVAGAKETQYF. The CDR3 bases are TGTGCCAGCAGCTTACGGCGGGTAGCGGGAGCTAAAGAGACCCAGTACTTC.

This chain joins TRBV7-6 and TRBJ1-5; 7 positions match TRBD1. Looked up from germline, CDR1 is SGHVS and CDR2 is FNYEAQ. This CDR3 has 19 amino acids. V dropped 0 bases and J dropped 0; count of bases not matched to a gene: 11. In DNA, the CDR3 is TGTGCCAGCAGCTTAGCGTCTCACAGGGGAAGGGATAGCAATCAGCCCCAGCATTTT. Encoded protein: CASSLASHRGRDSNQPQHF.

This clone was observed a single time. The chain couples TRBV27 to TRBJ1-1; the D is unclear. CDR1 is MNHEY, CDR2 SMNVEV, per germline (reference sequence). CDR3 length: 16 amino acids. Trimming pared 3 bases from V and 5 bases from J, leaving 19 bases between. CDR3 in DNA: TGTGCCAGCAGTTTCCATGCAGGCCCGCGAGGGACTGAAGCTTTCTTT. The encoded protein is CASSFHAGPRGTEAFF.

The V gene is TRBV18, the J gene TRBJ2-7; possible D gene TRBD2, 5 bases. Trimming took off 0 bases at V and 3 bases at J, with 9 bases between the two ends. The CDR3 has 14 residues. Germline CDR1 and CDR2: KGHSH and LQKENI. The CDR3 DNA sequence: TGTGCCAGCTCACCACCGGAGCGGTACTACGAGCAGTACTTC. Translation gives CASSPPERYYEQYF.